The rows below give T cell receptor beta chains drawn from one sample of a study of cytomegalovirus exposure and HLA in healthy donors. Only in-frame clones appear in the TCRdb table, and some are missing; sequencing was by immunoSEQ multiplex PCR. Of tens of thousands of clones in the sample, around 89% were seen once. Sequencing was done on a sample of PBMCs. The source is a young woman in good health and CMV-seronegative. Each CDR3 is given with its conserved first and last residue. Fields, in order: V gene, D gene, clone size, J gene, CDR3 protein, CDR3 DNA. The D gene is left open where the match is weak. Expanded clones get a size class; other rows say once, few or many, or leave the size out.

TRBV12-2	-	-	TRBJ1-5	CASHIEVTGGGQPQHF	TGTGCAAGTCACATAGAGGTTACAGGGGGCGGTCAGCCCCAGCATTTT
TRBV9	-	-	TRBJ2-1	CASSPDREQFF	TGTGCCAGCAGCCCCGACAGGGAGCAGTTCTTC
TRBV6-5	-	-	TRBJ2-1	CASSYGRGNEQFF	TGTGCCAGCAGTTATGGGAGGGGGAATGAGCAGTTCTTC
TRBV7-2	-	-	TRBJ2-7	CASSPSRTVRYEQYF	TGTGCCAGCAGCCCAAGCCGGACAGTTCGGTACGAGCAGTACTTC
TRBV19	TRBD1	once	TRBJ1-2	CASREIQGLLDGYTF	TGTGCCAGTAGGGAGATACAGGGGCTCCTCGATGGCTACACCTTC
TRBV5-1	TRBD1	-	TRBJ2-7	CASSSGPGQSSYEQYF	TGCGCCAGCAGCTCGGGACCGGGACAGAGCTCCTACGAGCAGTACTTC
TRBV30	-	-	TRBJ2-7	CAWSVAGSGFPYEQYF	TGTGCCTGGAGTGTAGCGGGCAGCGGGTTTCCCTACGAGCAGTACTTC
TRBV15	-	-	TRBJ2-2	CATSRDRGTGELFF	TGTGCCACCAGCAGAGATCGGGGCACCGGGGAGCTGTTTTTT
TRBV6-5	TRBD1	-	TRBJ2-3	CASSRQGSTDTQYF	TGTGCCAGCAGCCGACAGGGAAGCACAGATACGCAGTATTTT
TRBV7-7	TRBD2	-	TRBJ2-2	CASSLSSGGTGELFF	TGTGCTAGCAGCTTATCCAGCGGGGGCACCGGGGAGCTGTTTTTT
TRBV5-6	TRBD1	-	TRBJ2-1	CASSLGQGFEQFF	TGTGCCAGCAGCTTGGGACAGGGGTTTGAGCAGTTCTTC
TRBV11-2	-	-	TRBJ1-2	CASSLDYQSNYGYTF	TGTGCCAGCAGCTTAGATTATCAGTCTAACTATGGCTACACCTTC
TRBV9	TRBD1	-	TRBJ2-1	CASSPHDRAFGNEQFF	TGTGCCAGCAGCCCCCATGACAGGGCTTTTGGTAATGAGCAGTTCTTC
TRBV19	TRBD1	-	TRBJ1-6	CASSTTRGLRNSPLHF	TGTGCCAGTAGTACCACCAGGGGGCTACGGAATTCACCCCTCCACTTT
TRBV4-1	TRBD2	-	TRBJ2-1	CASSRGLARSYNEQFF	TGCGCCAGCAGCCGCGGACTAGCTCGCTCCTACAATGAGCAGTTCTTC
TRBV4-1	TRBD2	once	TRBJ2-1	CASSQLLLAGGNGEQFF	TGCGCCAGCAGCCAGCTTCTACTAGCGGGAGGTAACGGAGAGCAGTTCTTC
TRBV5-5	TRBD1	-	TRBJ1-4	CASSLQGAGEKLFF	TGTGCCAGCAGCTTGCAGGGGGCGGGGGAAAAACTGTTTTTT
TRBV30	-	-	TRBJ2-3	CAWRGGRGTDTQYF	TGTGCCTGGAGGGGGGGGCGCGGCACAGATACGCAGTATTTT
TRBV10-3	TRBD1	few	TRBJ2-2	CAISTTPGQGAGELFF	TGTGCCATCAGTACTACTCCGGGACAGGGGGCCGGGGAGCTGTTTTTT
TRBV5-4	-	once	TRBJ2-7	CASNHHGGTEKREQYF	TGTGCCAGCAACCACCACGGCGGGACAGAAAAGAGGGAGCAGTACTTC
TRBV5-5	-	-	TRBJ1-4	CASSRPTAEKLFF	TGTGCCAGCAGCCGACCGACAGCTGAAAAACTGTTTTTT
TRBV4-2	TRBD1	once	TRBJ1-4	CASSQAGPGGRGEKLFF	TGTGCCAGCAGCCAAGCAGGACCAGGGGGCCGGGGTGAAAAACTGTTTTTT
TRBV30	-	-	TRBJ1-2	CAWSVNLLQGDGYTF	TGTGCCTGGAGTGTTAATCTTTTACAGGGAGATGGCTACACCTTC
TRBV1	-	-	TRBJ2-2	CTSSQDRNRNTGELFF	TGCACCAGCAGCCAAGATCGGAACAGAAACACCGGGGAGCTGTTTTTT
TRBV4-1	-	-	TRBJ2-1	CASSQVRGHEKQFF	TGCGCCAGCAGCCAAGTACGAGGTCACGAAAAGCAGTTCTTC